This T cell receptor (beta chain) was sequenced in a study of cytomegalovirus exposure and HLA in healthy donors. Looking at the study overall: HLA-typed donors were the source of about 85 million unique TCRs, which an early data release held.

This CDR3 is built from 14 residues. V gave up 5 bases and J gave up 2 bases, with 13 bases separating them. Germline values: CDR1 PRHDT, CDR2 FYEKMQ (reference sequence). General observations from the study: Most TCR beta V segments were productive about 90% or about 30% of the time in an earlier analysis.

PCR amplification relied on 60 Vbeta primers (plus 13 Jbeta primers). Original handling: Unique TCR beta chains numbered approximately 76 million in a later analysis, with roughly 9.9 million shared. Some clones are missing from TCRdb's copy, which holds only in-frame ones; the method was immunoSEQ multiplex PCR. That table is the source of V, J and clone size, and D and trimming were worked out from the DNA. The data contain hundreds of thousands of clones, over 65% of them seen just once; the ten biggest clones take up 0.63%. Turning to this clone: Its antigen remains unidentified.

Source material: PBMCs. This TCR was recovered from a man aged 18 to 30 in good health and CMV-seronegative. The gene calls are TRBV13 and TRBJ2-7; maybe TRBD2 (6 bases). CDR3 coding DNA: TGTGCCAGCAGCAGGGGACTTACTACCTACGAGCAGTACTTC. It yields the protein CASSRGLTTYEQYF.